The 20 T cell receptor beta chains reported below all come from one sample, sequenced in a study of blood T cell repertoires in COVID-19 (dated by TCRdb to between 2020 and 2021). The library was obtained by the immunoSEQ multiplex PCR assay. Here the immuneACCESS table is served through TCRdb, limited to in-frame sequences with V and J called. Missing clones are a known gap in these copies; in checked studies unresolved V genes cover under half, and the rest lacks a known reason. The sample table shows nearly 350,000 clones, and about nine tenths are seen once. Jointly, the top ten make up 6% to 8% of the sample. The sequenced material came from peripheral blood. The source of these receptors is a woman between 65 and 79 years old with COVID-19, enrolled during active disease.

As concerns this clone: The sample holds other DNA sequences that translate to the same CDR3. This rearrangement joins TRBV30 to TRBJ1-5, with D hard to call. Germline assignment: CDR1 GTSNPN and CDR2 SVGIG (reference sequence). The CDR3 is made up of 13 amino acids. Trimming cost V 1 base and J 2 bases, with 6 bases left between them. The chain's CDR3 is CAWSAAGNQPQHF. Here the CDR3 DNA reads TGTGCCTGGAGTGCCGCGGGCAATCAGCCCCAGCATTTT.

This clone occurred once. This rearrangement joins TRBV6-5 to TRBJ2-5; no clear D gene. V gave up 5 bases and J gave up 5 bases, with 6 bases separating them. The CDR3 loop spans 11 amino acids. CDR1 is MNHEY and CDR2 is SVGAGI in the germline V gene. CDR3 residues: CASSLSETQYF. CDR3 nucleotides: TGTGCCAGCAGTCTTTCGGAGACCCAGTACTTC.

The chain recombines TRBV28 with TRBJ1-1, with D unclear. The CDR3 consists of 15 residues. V gave up 5 bases and J gave up 5 bases, with 18 bases separating them. Germline V gives CDR1 MDHEN, CDR2 SYDVKM. CDR3 sequence: CASSPSTPTTTEAFF. The CDR3 DNA follows: TGTGCCAGCAGTCCGTCGACACCGACTACGACTGAAGCTTTCTTT.

The gene calls are TRBV30 and TRBJ2-1, with 7 bases that match TRBD1. The CDR3 sequence is 15 residues long. The V gene's germline CDR1 is GTSNPN and CDR2 SVGIG (reference sequence). V lost 1 base and J lost 7; bases outside the gene matches: 10. In DNA, the CDR3 is TGTGCCTGGAGTGCCTACAGGGGTTTAAGAAATGAGCAGTTCTTC. Amino acid sequence: CAWSAYRGLRNEQFF.

This chain links TRBV5-1 with TRBJ1-2, with TRBD1 identical over 7 bases. This CDR3 contains 15 residues. Trimming took 4 bases from V and 0 from J; bases not matched to a gene: 6. Germline-derived CDR1 and CDR2 are SGHRS and YFSETQ. CDR3 protein: CASSLQGQTNYGYTF. In DNA, the CDR3 is TGCGCCAGCAGCCTGCAGGGACAGACTAACTATGGCTACACCTTC.

V is TRBV6-2 or TRBV6-3 and J is TRBJ1-1, with TRBD1 identical over 8 bases. Germline V gives CDR1 MNHEY, CDR2 SVGEGT. The CDR3 loop spans 15 amino acids. J lost 4 bases, V lost 6 bases, and 10 bases had no gene match. The chain's CDR3 is CASSHGQTGGTEAFF. The CDR3, as DNA: TGTGCCAGCAGCCATGGGCAAACAGGGGGCACTGAAGCTTTCTTT.

This rearrangement joins TRBV9 to TRBJ2-1, with D perhaps matching TRBD1 (5 bases). Germline loops: CDR1 SGDLS, CDR2 YYNGEE. There are 13 residues in the CDR3. Between the trimmed V and J ends, which lost 0 bases and 8 bases, there was a span of 9 bases. The CDR3 DNA reads TGTGCCAGCAGCGTAGCAAGGGGCGATGAGCAGTTCTTC. Encoded protein: CASSVARGDEQFF.

CDR3: CASSVGRSGGGADTQYF. CDR3 DNA: TGTGCCAGCAGCGTAGGACGGAGCGGGGGGGGAGCAGATACGCAGTATTTT. The chain uses TRBV9 and TRBJ2-3; 10 bases are shared with TRBD2. J gave up 4 bases and V 0 bases, and 8 bases lay outside the gene matches. This CDR3 is built from 17 residues. The germline V gene encodes CDR1 SGDLS and CDR2 YYNGEE.

The chain joins TRBV3-1 (or the pseudogene TRBV3-2) to TRBJ1-2; TRBD1 aligns across 10 bases. The trim removed 3 bases at V and 4 bases at J, leaving 5 bases unmatched. Germline CDR1 is LGHDT and CDR2 is YNNKEL (reference sequence). This CDR3 contains 15 residues. CDR3 region: CASSHPGQGFYGYTF. In DNA, the CDR3 is TGTGCCAGCAGCCACCCGGGACAGGGGTTCTATGGCTACACCTTC.

The chain employs TRBV5-1 and TRBJ1-4; 7 bases align to TRBD1. The CDR3 has 13 amino acids. In germline, CDR1 is SGHRS, CDR2 YFSETQ. Trimming removed 4 bases from V and 8 bases from J; junction bases left unmatched: 5. CDR3 bases: TGCGCCAGCAGCCTCACAGGGGAAGAAAAACTGTTTTTT. The encoded protein is CASSLTGEEKLFF. Combining the CDR3 with reference TRBV5-1 and TRBJ1-4 gives the whole variable domain KAGVTQTPRYLIKTRGQQVTLSCSPISGHRSVSWYQQTPGQGLQFLFEYFSETQRNKGNFPGRFSGRQFSNSRSEMNVSTLELGDSALYLCASSLTGEEKLFFGSGTQLSVL.

V gene TRBV4-2 combines with J gene TRBJ2-5, with 10 bases identical to TRBD2. CDR1 and CDR2 from the germline V gene are LGHNA and YNFKEQ. V lost 0 bases and J lost 2; bases outside the gene matches: 9. The CDR3 runs 18 residues. CDR3 amino acids: CASSQEASSSGGQETQYF. DNA of the CDR3: TGTGCCAGCAGCCAAGAAGCGTCGAGTAGCGGGGGGCAAGAGACCCAGTACTTC.

The chain has TRBV19 and TRBJ1-4; 11 bases fit TRBD1. The germline V gene has CDR1 LNHDA and CDR2 SQIVND (reference sequence). After removal of 0 bases from V and 8 bases from J, the junction contained 5 bases not matched to a gene. This CDR3 region has 16 residues. The CDR3 DNA reads as TGTGCCAGTAGTATAGATCTGGACAGGGGGCGCGAAAAACTGTTTTTT. Amino acid sequence: CASSIDLDRGREKLFF.

This clone was detected once. The V gene is TRBV7-9, the J gene TRBJ1-1; D may be TRBD1 (5 bases). The V and J ends lost 0 bases and 4 bases respectively, with 6 bases between them. The CDR3 contains 13 residues. Germline V gives CDR1 SEHNR, CDR2 FQNEAQ (reference sequence). CDR3 bases: TGTGCCAGCAGCTTAGCCAGGGCCACTGAAGCTTTCTTT. Translating it yields CASSLARATEAFF.

The chain uses TRBV29-1 and TRBJ1-4, with D perhaps TRBD1 (5 bases). Trimming removed 4 bases at V and 8 bases at J, with 20 bases between. Germline CDR1 reads SQVTM; CDR2 reads ANQGSEA. The length of the CDR3 is 15 residues. The CDR3 loop reads CSVGDPGELQEKLFF. In DNA form, the CDR3 reads TGCAGCGTTGGGGACCCGGGGGAACTACAGGAAAAACTGTTTTTT.

The rearrangement links TRBV19 to TRBJ1-4; D gene ambiguous. Trimming took 6 bases from V and 14 from J, leaving 25 bases between them. The CDR3 covers 15 residues. Germline-derived CDR1 and CDR2 are LNHDA and SQIVND (reference sequence). CDR3 DNA: TGTGCCAGTAGCCTCGAGGGTCCCCGGGGAACTGGTCTGTTTTTT. As protein: CASSLEGPRGTGLFF.

This chain uses TRBV5-6 with TRBJ1-2, with unresolved D. CDR1 and CDR2 (germline): SGHDT, YYEEEE. V was cut by 0 bases and J by 9 bases, with 15 bases left in between. This CDR3 contains 14 residues. CDR3 nucleotide sequence: TGTGCCAGCAGCTTGGCCGCGGTCCAAAGGAGCTACACCTTC. Amino acid sequence: CASSLAAVQRSYTF.

This chain connects TRBV27 to TRBJ1-2; TRBD1 might be the D (5 bases). The germline gives CDR1 MNHEY, CDR2 SMNVEV (reference sequence). Trimming stripped 6 bases from V and 8 bases from J, with 19 bases between. This CDR3 comprises 14 residues. The CDR3 loop is CASSRSGTAEGYTF. The CDR3 DNA sequence: TGTGCCAGCAGCCGCTCCGGGACTGCGGAAGGCTACACCTTC.

The chain carries TRBV6-6 and TRBJ2-5; TRBD2 is a possible D gene (7 bases). The germline CDR1 and CDR2 sequences are MNHNY and SVGAGI (reference sequence). V dropped 10 bases and J dropped 3 bases, with 18 bases sitting between them. The CDR3 is 14 amino acids. CDR3 sequence (DNA): TGTGCCACCTCATGGGGGGGGGCCGAAGAGACCCAGTACTTC. Residues: CATSWGGAEETQYF.

This rearrangement joins TRBV11-2 to TRBJ1-2, with a tentative D call TRBD1 (5 bases). The CDR3 consists of 14 residues. V was trimmed by 6 bases and J by 7 bases, leaving 18 bases between them. Germline V lookup: CDR1 SGHAT, CDR2 FQNNGV. CDR3 loop: CASSQGPRRGGYTF. The CDR3 DNA sequence: TGTGCCAGCAGTCAGGGCCCCAGGAGGGGTGGCTACACCTTC.

The CDR3 here is CASSPTPGTGGGYGYTF. The CDR3 DNA is TGTGCCAGCTCACCAACACCCGGGACAGGGGGAGGCTATGGCTACACCTTC. The chain joins TRBV18 to TRBJ1-2, with 11 bases fitting TRBD1. There are 17 residues in the CDR3. CDR1 is KGHSH and CDR2 is LQKENI in the germline V gene. The V gene end was trimmed by 2 bases and the J gene end by 4 bases; junction bases not matched to a gene: 9.